This is a list of T cell receptor beta chains from one sample in a study of OX40 agonist ivuxolimab in advanced cancers. Here immunoSEQ multiplex PCR was the method, and the copy in TCRdb shows in-frame clones only, minus some. The sample consists of more than 45,000 clones, roughly 85% of them appearing once. This specimen was CD4+ or CD8+ T cells sorted from blood, taken in a trial of the OX40 agonist ivuxolimab. The receptors were sampled from an adult with an advanced solid tumor such as melanoma, head and neck, liver or kidney cancer. Each CDR3 is given with its conserved first and last residue. A D gene is named only where the DNA matches it firmly. The size field is filled for only some rows; it gives once, few, many or a size class.

NA,TRBD1,TRBJ1-2,TRBV6-6,CASSRRDRGFGYTF,TGTGCCAGCAGCCGCCGGGACAGGGGATTCGGCTACACCTTC
NA,TRBD1,TRBJ1-2,TRBV11-2,CASSMTGGFYGYTF,TGTGCCAGCAGCATGACAGGGGGCTTCTATGGCTACACCTTC
NA,TRBD1,TRBJ1-1,TRBV7-3,CASSPDRGAEAFF,TGTGCCAGCAGCCCCGACAGGGGCGCTGAAGCTTTCTTT
NA,TRBD1,TRBJ2-3,TRBV10-3,CAISAGTGKTDTQYF,TGTGCCATCAGTGCCGGGACAGGGAAAACAGATACGCAGTATTTT
NA,NA,TRBJ2-1,TRBV2,CANALWRDNEQFF,TGTGCCAACGCGCTTTGGAGGGACAATGAGCAGTTCTTC
NA,TRBD1,TRBJ1-5,TRBV18,CASSRTGPSNQPQHF,TGTGCCAGCTCACGGACAGGGCCTAGCAATCAGCCCCAGCATTTT
few,TRBD1,TRBJ1-2,TRBV9,CASSVVPTGQGYGYTF,TGTGCCAGCAGCGTGGTGCCTACGGGACAGGGGTACGGCTACACCTTC
NA,NA,TRBJ1-2,TRBV27,CASSPSVRGGYTF,TGTGCCAGCAGTCCCTCGGTCAGGGGTGGCTACACCTTC
NA,NA,TRBJ1-1,TRBV28,CASRPAGPKNTEAFF,TGTGCCAGCAGACCGGCCGGACCCAAGAACACTGAAGCTTTCTTT
NA,NA,TRBJ2-1,TRBV6-4,CASSLELASYNEQFF,TGTGCCAGCAGTCTGGAACTAGCCTCCTACAATGAGCAGTTCTTC